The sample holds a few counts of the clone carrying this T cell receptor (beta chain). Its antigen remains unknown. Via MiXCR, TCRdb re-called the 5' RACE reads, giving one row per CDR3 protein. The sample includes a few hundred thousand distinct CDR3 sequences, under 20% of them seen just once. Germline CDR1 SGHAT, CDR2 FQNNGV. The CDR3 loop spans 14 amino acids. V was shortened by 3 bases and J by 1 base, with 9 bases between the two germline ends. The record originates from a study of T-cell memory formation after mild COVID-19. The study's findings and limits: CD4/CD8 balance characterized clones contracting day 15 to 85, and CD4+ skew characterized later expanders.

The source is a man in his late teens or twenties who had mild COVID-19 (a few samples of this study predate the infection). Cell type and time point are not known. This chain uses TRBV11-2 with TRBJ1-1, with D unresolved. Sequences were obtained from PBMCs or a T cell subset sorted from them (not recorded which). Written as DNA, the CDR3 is TGTGCCAGCAGCTTTGTTCGCCGGAACACTGAAGCTTTCTTT. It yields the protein CASSFVRRNTEAFF.